The 30 T cell receptor beta chains below all came from one sample that was sequenced in a study of blood T cell repertoires in COVID-19. The data were produced by immunoSEQ multiplex PCR, yet TCRdb's version contains in-frame clones alone and is incomplete. The sample lists about 280,000 clones; about 87% were seen once. Material for sequencing was PBMCs or T cells enriched from blood (not recorded which). The receptors originated from a woman aged 25 to 39 with acute COVID-19.

The chain recombines TRBV7-9 with TRBJ2-7; TRBD2 matches 9 bases. Germline assignment: CDR1 SEHNR and CDR2 FQNEAQ (reference sequence). The V segment lost 5 bases and the J segment 3 bases; nucleotides outside the gene matches: 11. The CDR3 covers 16 residues. The CDR3 reads CASSPVIAGVGYEQYF. In nucleotides, the CDR3 is TGTGCCAGCAGCCCCGTTATAGCGGGAGTCGGCTACGAGCAGTACTTC.

In its sample, this clone was seen many times. This sequence joins TRBV7-2 and TRBJ2-5; 8 bases match TRBD1. CDR3 length: 14 amino acids. Trimming at V came to 1 base and at J to 6 bases, leaving 4 bases not matched to a gene. Germline CDR1 is SGHTA and CDR2 is FQGNSA. DNA for the CDR3: TGTGCCAGCAGCTTAGGACAGGGGTCGAAGACCCAGTACTTC. The encoded protein is CASSLGQGSKTQYF.

V is TRBV19 and J is TRBJ2-1; the match to TRBD2 covers 9 bases. The length of the CDR3 is 17 residues. The germline V gene encodes CDR1 LNHDA and CDR2 SQIVND (reference sequence). V shed 10 bases, J shed 0 bases, and the junction held 13 bases outside the gene matches. The CDR3 DNA reads as TGTGCCACCTATGACGGGGCGGGAGGGAGCTCCTACAATGAGCAGTTCTTC. Protein sequence: CATYDGAGGSSYNEQFF.

This chain joins TRBV28 and TRBJ1-5; 7 nucleotides align to TRBD1. V lost 5 bases and J lost 2; bases outside the gene matches: 6. The germline V gene encodes CDR1 MDHEN and CDR2 SYDVKM. The CDR3 is 15 amino acids. The CDR3 here is CASSVARGGNQPQHF. CDR3 coding DNA: TGTGCCAGCAGTGTAGCCAGGGGGGGCAATCAGCCCCAGCATTTT.

J is TRBJ1-4 and V is TRBV5-1; 7 nucleotides align to TRBD1. The CDR3 contains 15 residues. V was pared by 3 bases and J by 4 bases, with 6 bases of the junction left unmatched. The V gene's germline CDR1 is SGHRS and CDR2 YFSETQ. CDR3: CASSSYRGVNEKLFF. CDR3 DNA sequence: TGCGCCAGCAGCTCTTACAGGGGCGTTAATGAAAAACTGTTTTTT.

This clone was seen a single time. The CDR3 DNA reads TGTGCCAGCAGTTCCGGGTTCTACGAGCAGTACTTC. It specifies CASSSGFYEQYF. The genes are TRBV27 and TRBJ2-7; D is unclear. The V end lost 4 bases, the J end lost 3 bases, and 7 bases lay between the germline ends. CDR3 size: 12 residues. Germline loops: CDR1 MNHEY, CDR2 SMNVEV (reference sequence).

This chain links TRBV15 with TRBJ2-5, with D possibly being TRBD2 (6 bases). CDR3 length: 14 residues. Germline-derived CDR1 and CDR2 are LNHNV and YYDKDF (reference sequence). V lost 4 bases to trimming and J lost 5 bases, with 14 bases between them. The CDR3 reads CATSTGLLGETQYF. The CDR3 DNA reads TGTGCCACCAGCACGGGACTCCTCGGGGAGACCCAGTACTTC.

The chain recombines TRBV28 with TRBJ1-2, with TRBD1 matching over 7 bases. The trim removed 3 bases at V and 9 bases at J, leaving 7 bases unmatched. The CDR3 sequence is 13 residues long. The germline CDR1 and CDR2 sequences are MDHEN and SYDVKM. The CDR3 here is CASSLGQLSSYTF. The CDR3 DNA follows: TGTGCCAGCAGTTTGGGACAGCTCTCCAGCTACACCTTC.

The chain couples TRBV28 to TRBJ2-7; 7 nucleotides align to TRBD2. Germline V gives CDR1 MDHEN, CDR2 SYDVKM. V shed 3 bases and J 3 bases; nucleotides not matched to a gene: 8. The CDR3 spans 15 residues. The CDR3 coding sequence is TGTGCCAGCAGTTTCCTGGGGGGGGAAGGCTACGAGCAGTACTTC. It codes for CASSFLGGEGYEQYF.

The chain's CDR3 is CATSDTGKVNQPQHF. The CDR3 DNA is TGTGCCACCAGTGATACAGGGAAGGTCAATCAGCCCCAGCATTTT. This chain links TRBV24-1 with TRBJ1-5; D might be TRBD1 (6 bases). The CDR3 covers 15 residues. Germline lookup yields CDR1 KGHDR and CDR2 SFDVKD. Between the trimmed V and J ends, which lost 3 bases and 3 bases, there was a span of 11 bases.

This clone has just a few counts. The chain recombines TRBV7-9 with TRBJ1-6; D gene uncertain. This CDR3 is built from 12 residues. V shed 7 bases and J shed 6 bases, with 7 bases lying between them. Germline V gene lookup returns CDR1 SEHNR and CDR2 FQNEAQ (reference sequence). This CDR3 reads CASMSVNSPLHF. The CDR3 region has the DNA TGTGCCAGCATGTCGGTTAATTCACCCCTCCACTTT.

The CDR3 protein is CASSPDSAGGFEQFF. The DNA for the CDR3 is TGTGCCAGCTCACCCGACTCGGCGGGAGGGTTTGAGCAGTTCTTC. The chain joins TRBV18 to TRBJ2-1; TRBD2 matches at 9 bases. With V trimmed by 3 bases and J by 9 bases, 9 bases remained unmatched. Per germline, CDR1 KGHSH and CDR2 LQKENI. CDR3 size: 15 residues.

This chain joins TRBV30 and TRBJ1-1; unclear D gene. The V and J ends lost 5 bases and 9 bases respectively, with 22 bases between them. CDR3 size: 14 residues. Germline lookup yields CDR1 GTSNPN and CDR2 SVGIG (reference sequence). The chain's CDR3 is CAWAYIGGPNQAFF. In DNA, the CDR3 is TGTGCCTGGGCATACATTGGCGGGCCGAACCAAGCTTTCTTT. The full variable domain, rest sourced from reference TRBV30 and TRBJ1-1, is SQTIHQWPATLVQPVGSPLSLECTVEGTSNPNLYWYRQAAGRGLQLLFYSVGIGQISSEVPQNLSASRPQDRQFILSSKKLLLSDSGFYLCAWAYIGGPNQAFFGQGTRLTVV.

The rearrangement links TRBV7-7 to TRBJ2-2, with a possible D match to TRBD1 (7 bases). CDR1 is SSHAT and CDR2 is FNYEAQ in the germline V gene (reference sequence). The CDR3 spans 17 residues. Trimming took off 5 bases at V and 6 bases at J, with 22 bases between the two ends. The CDR3 spells CASSKTGGQLFPGELFF. Written as DNA, the CDR3 is TGTGCCAGCAGCAAAACCGGGGGACAGCTTTTTCCCGGGGAGCTGTTTTTT.

The chain is built from TRBV9 and TRBJ2-3; 7 bases are shared with TRBD2. This CDR3 is 15 amino acids long. Germline V gene data show CDR1 as SGDLS and CDR2 as YYNGEE. The V and J ends lost 1 base and 5 bases, in that order; junction bases with no gene match: 7. Here the CDR3 reads CASSVLSGSLDTQYF. CDR3 DNA sequence: TGTGCCAGCAGCGTACTTAGCGGGTCGTTAGATACGCAGTATTTT. Filled out from reference TRBV9 and TRBJ2-3, the complete variable domain reads DSGVTQTPKHLITATGQRVTLRCSPRSGDLSVYWYQQSLDQGLQFLIQYYNGEERAKGNILERFSAQQFPDLHSELNLSSLELGDSALYFCASSVLSGSLDTQYFGPGTRLTVL.

The chain has TRBV6-2 or TRBV6-3 and TRBJ1-5; D is perhaps TRBD1 (6 bases). V was pared by 0 bases and J by 0 bases, with 12 bases between. Germline V gene data show CDR1 as MNHEY and CDR2 as SVGEGT. This CDR3 contains 17 residues. The CDR3 DNA reads TGTGCCAGCAGTTACTCGCAGGGGTTACTTAGCAATCAGCCCCAGCATTTT. Translated: CASSYSQGLLSNQPQHF.

The chain links TRBV28 to TRBJ1-6; D may be TRBD1 (6 bases). CDR1 MDHEN and CDR2 SYDVKM come from the germline V gene. The CDR3 runs 16 residues. Trimming left V 8 bases short and J 7 bases short, with 21 bases between. The CDR3 DNA follows: TGTGCCAGCGGGCGGACAGAAACCCGCCAGAATTCACCCCTCCACTTT. It translates to CASGRTETRQNSPLHF.

This chain uses TRBV28 with TRBJ2-1, with D perhaps matching TRBD1 (7 bases). Germline CDR1 reads MDHEN; CDR2 reads SYDVKM. V lost 4 bases to trimming and J lost 2 bases, with 18 bases between them. This CDR3 comprises 17 residues. The CDR3 DNA follows: TGTGCCAGCAGTTATGTGGGGCAGGGGGGTGCCTACAATGAGCAGTTCTTC. As protein: CASSYVGQGGAYNEQFF. The full variable domain, its missing parts supplied by reference TRBV28 and TRBJ2-1, is DVKVTQSSRYLVKRTGEKVFLECVQDMDHENMFWYRQDPGLGLRLIYFSYDVKMKEKGDIPEGYSVSREKKERFSLILESASTNQTSMYLCASSYVGQGGAYNEQFFGPGTRLTVL.

With regard to this clone: Other DNA sequences within the sample encode an identical CDR3. Here the CDR3 reads CASSLGTGSNQPQHF. CDR3 DNA sequence: TGTGCCAGCAGCTTGGGTACAGGGAGCAATCAGCCCCAGCATTTT. The chain uses TRBV5-6 and TRBJ1-5; perhaps TRBD1 as D (6 bases). CDR1 SGHDT and CDR2 YYEEEE come from the germline V gene. V lost 0 bases to trimming and J lost 1 base, with 8 bases between them. The CDR3 consists of 15 residues.

The V gene is TRBV6-2 or TRBV6-3, the J gene TRBJ2-3; weak D call: TRBD1 (5 bases). In germline, CDR1 is MNHEY, CDR2 SVGEGT. The CDR3 runs to 15 residues. The ends were cut back, 2 bases at V and 2 bases at J, with 11 bases in the middle. The CDR3 loop reads CASSYDRGPTDTQYF. CDR3 in DNA: TGTGCCAGCAGTTACGATAGGGGCCCCACAGATACGCAGTATTTT.

This clone was detected only once. The V call is TRBV5-5, the J call TRBJ2-1, with 9 nucleotides matching TRBD2. Per germline, CDR1 SGHKS and CDR2 YYEKEE (reference sequence). The CDR3 is made up of 16 amino acids. J lost 6 bases, V lost 4 bases, and 11 bases had no gene match. DNA of the CDR3: TGTGCCAGCAGCCCGGAAGGGGCGGGAGGGCCCAATGAGCAGTTCTTC. Translation: CASSPEGAGGPNEQFF.

The chain employs TRBV7-2 and TRBJ2-1, with TRBD2 identical over 8 bases. The CDR3 consists of 17 residues. Unmatched junction bases numbered 16, after V lost 5 bases and J lost 7 bases. CDR1 SGHTA and CDR2 FQGNSA come from the germline V gene. CDR3 loop: CASSHTTSAQPRNEQFF. The DNA of the CDR3 is TGTGCCAGCAGCCATACGACTAGCGCACAACCTAGGAATGAGCAGTTCTTC.

This sequence joins TRBV28 and TRBJ2-1; TRBD1 is a possible D gene (5 bases). The CDR3 has 22 residues. Per germline, CDR1 MDHEN and CDR2 SYDVKM. V was trimmed by 1 base and J by 6 bases, leaving 34 bases between them. The CDR3 DNA reads TGTGCCAGCAGTTTATTACGGCCGGTGAAGGGGTATACGATGTATCCGTTCAATGAGCAGTTCTTC. Residues: CASSLLRPVKGYTMYPFNEQFF.

This chain links TRBV9 with TRBJ1-1; the D gene is possibly TRBD1 (5 bases). The V end lost 4 bases, the J end lost 0 bases, and 13 bases lay between the germline ends. The CDR3 length is 15 residues. Per the germline V gene, CDR1 is SGDLS and CDR2 is YYNGEE. The CDR3 sequence is CASSPLGRMNTEAFF. The CDR3 DNA reads as TGTGCCAGCAGCCCCCTGGGGCGGATGAACACTGAAGCTTTCTTT.

This clone is a singleton in its sample. The chain links TRBV27 to TRBJ1-5, with TRBD1 identical over 8 bases. Germline V gene data show CDR1 as MNHEY and CDR2 as SMNVEV (reference sequence). The CDR3 runs to 15 residues. After removal of 6 bases from V and 3 bases from J, the junction contained 7 bases not matched to a gene. CDR3 amino acids: CASSPDRGFNQPQHF. CDR3 bases: TGTGCCAGCAGCCCCGACAGGGGCTTCAATCAGCCCCAGCATTTT.

This chain links TRBV24-1 with TRBJ1-5; D perhaps matches TRBD1 (6 bases). The CDR3 spans 15 residues. Germline V gives CDR1 KGHDR, CDR2 SFDVKD. V gave up 8 bases and J gave up 2 bases, with 15 bases separating them. The CDR3 here is CATNSARQGNQPQHF. CDR3 nucleotide sequence: TGTGCCACCAACTCGGCAAGACAGGGCAATCAGCCCCAGCATTTT.

The genes are TRBV19 and TRBJ1-3, with unresolved D. The CDR3 is made up of 15 amino acids. Germline V CDR1 and CDR2: LNHDA, SQIVND (reference sequence). The ends were cut back, 7 bases at V and 1 base at J, with 14 bases in the middle. CDR3 coding DNA: TGTGCCAGTACTCATATGACGGAGTCTGGAAACACCATATATTTT. It encodes CASTHMTESGNTIYF.

This chain joins TRBV3-1 (or the pseudogene TRBV3-2) and TRBJ1-4, with 7 bases aligning to TRBD1. Germline CDR1 LGHDT, CDR2 YNNKEL (reference sequence). This CDR3 has 17 residues. Trimming cost V 4 bases and J 0 bases; bases outside gene matches: 8. Written as DNA, the CDR3 is TGTGCCAGCAGCCCAGGGACAGTTAAGACAACTAATGAAAAACTGTTTTTT. As protein: CASSPGTVKTTNEKLFF.

This chain links TRBV27 with TRBJ2-3; D is uncertain. Per germline, CDR1 MNHEY and CDR2 SMNVEV (reference sequence). The CDR3 loop spans 13 amino acids. Trimming removed 6 bases at V and 8 bases at J, with 15 bases between. The CDR3 loop reads CASSYTTLGTQYF. CDR3 nucleotide sequence: TGTGCCAGCAGCTATACCACCCTCGGTACGCAGTATTTT.

CDR3 coding DNA: TGTGCCAGCAGTTTATGGGGAGGCGAGCAGTACTTC. As protein: CASSLWGGEQYF. This rearrangement joins TRBV12-3 or TRBV12-4 to TRBJ2-7, with a tentative D call TRBD2 (6 bases). Trimming took off 2 bases at V and 6 bases at J, with 8 bases between the two ends. The CDR3 is 12 amino acids.